The clone carrying this T cell receptor beta chain showed up many times. Its antigen is not known. These data come from a study of human T cells and chemical hapten exposure. About the research overall: There were per-sample TCR yield variations, arising mainly from small pooled library volume differences. Overall study findings and caveats: Significantly more large CDR3 similarity clusters arose among expanded TCRs than among controls.

Time point here: patch test 2, 6 weeks after DPC sensitization. Treatment of the sample: therapeutic diphenylcyclopropenone sensitization with weekly scalp DPC. Donation of samples came from alopecia patients who were 18 to 70 years old and suitable for DPC. Each cDNA molecule in the library carried unique molecular identifiers. One entry per CDR3 protein, called by TCRdb with MiXCR from the RACE reads. Of tens of thousands of distinct CDR3 sequences listed, 6.5% to 8.5% were seen once; the top ten hold 1.3%. The ends were cut back, 3 bases at V and 3 bases at J, with 9 bases in the middle. Germline CDR1 SNHLY, CDR2 FYNNEI. The CDR3 spans 14 residues.

The origin of this receptor is a woman aged 30 to 39 with alopecia areata. Some clones in this sample may be carry-over from other donors' samples. The starting material was whole blood, obtained in connection with sensitization to the hapten diphenylcyclopropenone (DPC). V and J are TRBV2 and TRBJ1-5, with D unresolved. Here the CDR3 reads CASSDNSLNQPQHF. CDR3 in DNA: TGTGCCAGCAGTGATAACTCCCTCAATCAGCCCCAGCATTTT. Combining the CDR3 with reference TRBV2 and TRBJ1-5 gives the whole variable domain EPEVTQTPSHQVTQMGQEVILRCVPISNHLYFYWYRQILGQKVEFLVSFYNNEISEKSEIFDDQFSVERPDGSNFTLKIRSTKLEDSAMYFCASSDNSLNQPQHFGDGTRLSIL.